The sequence of this T cell receptor beta chain was determined in a study of cytomegalovirus exposure and HLA in healthy donors. The data were produced by immunoSEQ multiplex PCR, yet TCRdb's version contains in-frame clones alone and is incomplete. The table records about 78,000 clones, 90% to 96% of them present only once. This CDR3 is built from 16 residues. Germline V CDR1 and CDR2: MRHNA, SNTAGT. Trimming cost V 3 bases and J 4 bases, with 16 bases left between them. This sequence joins TRBV6-4 and TRBJ1-3; a weak D match, TRBD1 (5 bases). Input material: PBMCs. The receptor comes from a young man in good health and CMV-seropositive. CDR3: CASSDQSPPGGNTIYF. For the CDR3, the DNA is TGTGCCAGCAGTGATCAATCGCCTCCAGGGGGAAACACCATATATTTT.